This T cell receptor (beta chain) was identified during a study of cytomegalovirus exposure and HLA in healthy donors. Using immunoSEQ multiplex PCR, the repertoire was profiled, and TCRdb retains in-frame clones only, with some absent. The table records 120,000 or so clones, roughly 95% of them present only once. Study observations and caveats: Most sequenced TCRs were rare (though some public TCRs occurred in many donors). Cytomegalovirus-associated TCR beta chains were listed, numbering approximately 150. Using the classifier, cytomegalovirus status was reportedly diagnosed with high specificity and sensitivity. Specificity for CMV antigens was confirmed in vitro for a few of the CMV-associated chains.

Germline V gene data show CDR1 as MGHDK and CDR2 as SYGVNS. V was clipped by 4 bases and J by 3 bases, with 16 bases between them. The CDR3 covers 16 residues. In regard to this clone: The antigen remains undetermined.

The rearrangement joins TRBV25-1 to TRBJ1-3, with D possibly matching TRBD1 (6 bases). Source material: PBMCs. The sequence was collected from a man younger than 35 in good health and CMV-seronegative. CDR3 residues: CASSGGGRALGNTIYF. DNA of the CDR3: TGTGCCAGCAGTGGTGGGGGCAGAGCTCTTGGAAACACCATATATTTT.